Listed below are T cell receptor beta chains from one sample, sequenced in a study of CD8 T cells in ankylosing spondylitis. One entry per CDR3 protein, called by TCRdb with MiXCR from the 5' RACE reads. The repertoire includes more than 150,000 distinct CDR3 sequences, 11% of them detected once, and about 27% sits in the top ten. The sequenced sample was blood, either unsorted or a sorted T cell fraction (not recorded which). These receptors all come from a male donor with ankylosing spondylitis or in good health (not recorded which). Each CDR3 is given with its conserved first and last residue. D genes are given only for firm matches. Expanded clones get a size class; other rows say once, few or many, or leave the size out.

abundance | j_gene | d_gene | v_gene | CDR3aa | CDR3nt
many | TRBJ2-7 | NA | TRBV29-1 | CSVNDRTLEQYF | TGCAGCGTAAACGACAGGACGCTCGAGCAGTACTTC
many | TRBJ2-3 | TRBD2 | TRBV27 | CASIGLAGKYTQYF | TGTGCCAGCATAGGGCTAGCGGGGAAATATACGCAGTATTTT
NA | TRBJ2-7 | NA | TRBV20-1 | CSARDWYRPLVLGRQYF | TGCAGTGCTAGAGATTGGTACAGACCTCTCGTGTTGGGACGGCAGTACTTC
many | TRBJ1-5 | TRBD1 | TRBV7-2 | CASSLGQGNQPQHF | TGTGCCAGCAGTTTAGGACAGGGCAATCAGCCCCAGCATTTT
NA | TRBJ2-3 | TRBD2 | TRBV7-2 | CASSLSSPSGRDTQYF | TGTGCCAGCAGCTTATCGTCTCCAAGCGGGAGAGATACGCAGTATTTT
many | TRBJ2-7 | TRBD2 | TRBV9 | CASSFSGGASEQYF | TGTGCCAGCAGCTTTAGCGGGGGGGCTTCCGAGCAGTACTTC
many | TRBJ2-7 | TRBD2 | TRBV12-3/TRBV12-4 | CASTATSGLPGEQYF | TGTGCCAGCACCGCCACTAGCGGCCTTCCCGGGGAGCAGTACTTC
NA | TRBJ2-2 | TRBD2 | TRBV19 | CASSIDRGTRTATGELFF | TGTGCCAGTAGTATAGATCGCGGGACTAGAACGGCCACCGGGGAGCTGTTTTTT
many | TRBJ2-2 | NA | TRBV29-1 | CSVEVLGHGELFF | TGCAGCGTTGAAGTCCTGGGCCACGGGGAGCTGTTTTTT
NA | TRBJ2-4 | TRBD1 | TRBV12-3/TRBV12-4 | CASSPRDSENIQYF | TGTGCCAGCAGTCCCCGGGACAGCGAAAACATTCAGTACTTC
many | TRBJ1-4 | TRBD1 | TRBV6-6 | CASRQGINEKLFF | TGTGCCAGCAGACAGGGGATTAATGAAAAACTGTTTTTT
many | TRBJ2-7 | TRBD2 | TRBV4-3 | CASSQRLAGSYEQYF | TGCGCCAGCAGCCAAAGACTAGCGGGGTCCTACGAGCAGTACTTC
many | TRBJ2-4 | TRBD2 | TRBV12-3/TRBV12-4 | CASSPGGGTAKNIQYF | TGTGCCAGCAGTCCTGGGGGGGGGACGGCCAAAAACATTCAGTACTTC
NA | TRBJ2-3 | TRBD2 | TRBV5-6 | CASSPGLARTDTQYF | TGTGCCAGCAGCCCGGGACTAGCACGCACAGATACGCAGTATTTT
NA | TRBJ2-1 | TRBD1 | TRBV3-1 | CASSIYSGTGTYNEQFF | TGTGCCAGCAGCATCTACTCTGGGACAGGGACCTACAATGAGCAGTTCTTC
many | TRBJ1-2 | TRBD1 | TRBV4-3 | CASSQEGGSHGYTF | TGCGCCAGCAGCCAAGAAGGGGGCAGCCATGGCTACACCTTC
many | TRBJ1-3 | NA | TRBV5-1 | CASSLSGLWQPGNTIYF | TGCGCCAGCAGCTTGTCGGGACTCTGGCAGCCTGGAAACACCATATATTTT
NA | TRBJ1-1 | NA | TRBV6-1 | CASRRRQANTEAFF | TGTGCCAGCAGACGTCGACAGGCGAACACTGAAGCTTTCTTT
many | TRBJ1-1 | NA | TRBV25-1 | CASSVGRSNTEAFF | TGTGCCAGCAGTGTAGGACGGTCGAACACTGAAGCTTTCTTT
NA | TRBJ2-1 | TRBD2 | TRBV2 | CASSGRTSVGRNEQFF | TGTGCCAGCAGTGGGAGGACTAGCGTGGGTAGGAATGAGCAGTTCTTC
many | TRBJ2-3 | NA | TRBV4-2 | CASSQSSAGGHTDTQYF | TGTGCCAGCAGCCAATCGAGCGCCGGGGGGCACACAGATACGCAGTATTTT